The T cell receptor beta chain under discussion was sequenced for a study of T-cell reconstitution after alpha-beta-depleted transplantation in children. A TCRbeta library incorporating unique molecular identifiers was prepared. Each CDR3 protein is one row after TCRdb ran MiXCR on the PCR reads. The data hold 900,000 or so distinct CDR3 sequences, with roughly 16% observed a single time. The CDR3 spans 15 residues. The V and J ends lost 0 bases and 7 bases respectively, with 14 bases between them. CDR1 is MGHRA and CDR2 is YSYEKL in the germline V gene. Findings and limits, study-wide: The study reportedly traced alpha-beta T cells about two months after transplant to several hundred expanded graft clones. The authors attributed T-cell counts and diversity one year after transplant mostly to newly produced T cells. Surviving thymic progenitors and recipient T cells were the source of high TCRbeta diversity at day 60 in some patients.

About this clonotype itself: Its antigen is not known.

The sequenced sample was PBMCs, mostly from graft donor cells, obtained 360 days after TCRalphabeta/CD19-depleted stem cell transplant. The rearrangement uses TRBV4-1 and TRBJ2-3, with D unresolved. This TCR derives from a male patient younger than 18 who had a stem cell transplant for acute lymphoblastic leukemia, so the T cells may come from the graft donor. CDR3 bases: TGCGCCAGCAGCCAAGATGGCTTACTACGGAATACGCAGTATTTT. Its protein product is CASSQDGLLRNTQYF.